These 11 T cell receptor beta chains came from one sample sequenced in a study of blood T cells in healthy people across ages. The second PCR ran about 6 to 11 cycles with a sample-barcoded 5' primer and J-beta primers. Via MiXCR, TCRdb re-called the 5' RACE reads, giving one row per CDR3 protein. The table shows about 800,000 distinct CDR3 sequences, with 20% to 25% occurring only once. These same records also appear under a second study, on T cells of mothers and their children.

The sequenced sample consisted of blood. The origin of the receptors is a boy aged 5-17 years in good health.

The CDR3 sequence: CASSERTPWSTEAFF. The CDR3 coding sequence is TGTGCCAGCAGTGAACGGACCCCTTGGAGCACTGAAGCTTTCTTT. V usage is TRBV2 and J usage is TRBJ1-1; no clear D. The CDR3 is made up of 15 amino acids. The germline V gene has CDR1 SNHLY and CDR2 FYNNEI. V was clipped by 2 bases and J by 4 bases, with 14 bases between them. The whole variable domain, filled in from reference TRBV2 and TRBJ1-1, reads EPEVTQTPSHQVTQMGQEVILRCVPISNHLYFYWYRQILGQKVEFLVSFYNNEISEKSEIFDDQFSVERPDGSNFTLKIRSTKLEDSAMYFCASSERTPWSTEAFFGQGTRLTVV.

This clonotype was found a few times. The chain uses TRBV6-2 or TRBV6-3 and TRBJ2-5; D is ambiguous. V was trimmed by 2 bases and J by 0 bases, leaving 10 bases between them. CDR3 length: 15 residues. Per germline, CDR1 MNHEY and CDR2 SVGEGT. Written as DNA, the CDR3 is TGTGCCAGCAGTTACCCACAGAGGAACCAAGAGACCCAGTACTTC. It translates to CASSYPQRNQETQYF.

In this sample, this clonotype turned up a few times. The chain couples TRBV7-3 to TRBJ1-2, with D perhaps matching TRBD1 (5 bases). Germline lookup yields CDR1 SGHTA and CDR2 FQGTGA. V was trimmed by 5 bases and J by 3 bases, leaving 19 bases between them. The CDR3 spans 16 residues. CDR3: CASSRTGPGLDYGYTF. CDR3 nucleotide sequence: TGTGCCAGCAGCAGAACTGGTCCAGGGTTGGACTATGGCTACACCTTC. Full variable domain (outside the CDR3, taken from reference TRBV7-3 and TRBJ1-2): GAGVSQTPSNKVTEKGKYVELRCDPISGHTALYWYRQSLGQGPEFLIYFQGTGAADDSGLPNDRFFAVRPEGSVSTLKIQRTERGDSAVYLCASSRTGPGLDYGYTFGSGTRLTVV.

The chain joins TRBV29-1 to TRBJ2-1, with D unresolved. Between the trimmed V and J ends, which lost 8 bases and 10 bases, there was a span of 12 bases. The germline gives CDR1 SQVTM, CDR2 ANQGSEA. The CDR3 totals 10 residues. The CDR3 DNA reads TGCAGCCACATTTCAGACGAGCAGTTCTTC. The encoded protein is CSHISDEQFF.

This clonotype has a handful of counts. The chain carries TRBV20-1 and TRBJ2-5, with D tentatively TRBD1 or TRBD2 (5 bases each). Germline loops: CDR1 DFQATT, CDR2 SNEGSKA (reference sequence). V lost 6 bases to trimming and J lost 4 bases, with 18 bases between them. CDR3 length equals 14 residues. CDR3 sequence reads: CSAKPGAAGETQYF. In DNA, the CDR3 is TGCAGTGCCAAGCCCGGGGCGGCGGGAGAGACCCAGTACTTC.

The rearrangement joins TRBV27 to TRBJ2-3, with unresolved D. Germline loops: CDR1 MNHEY, CDR2 SMNVEV (reference sequence). This CDR3 region has 14 residues. The V end lost 0 bases, the J end lost 3 bases, and 7 bases lay between the germline ends. CDR3 DNA: TGTGCCAGCAGTTTATCGTTGGTGACAGATACGCAGTATTTT. Amino acid sequence: CASSLSLVTDTQYF.

The chain joins TRBV5-1 to TRBJ2-1; 7 bases map to TRBD1. Germline CDR1 SGHRS, CDR2 YFSETQ. The CDR3 is 16 amino acids. J was trimmed by 6 bases and V by 0 bases; bases with no gene match: 9. In DNA form, the CDR3 reads TGCGCCAGCAGCTTGGCCCCGGACAGGACAATCAATGAGCAGTTCTTC. Its translation: CASSLAPDRTINEQFF. The entire variable domain, with the rest obtained from reference TRBV5-1 and TRBJ2-1, is as follows: KAGVTQTPRYLIKTRGQQVTLSCSPISGHRSVSWYQQTPGQGLQFLFEYFSETQRNKGNFPGRFSGRQFSNSRSEMNVSTLELGDSALYLCASSLAPDRTINEQFFGPGTRLTVL.

This clonotype was detected only a few times. V is TRBV28 and J is TRBJ1-4, with D possibly being TRBD1 (6 bases). V was shortened by 3 bases and J by 8 bases, with 16 bases between the two germline ends. This CDR3 spans 15 amino acids. Germline CDR1 reads MDHEN; CDR2 reads SYDVKM. CDR3 DNA: TGTGCCAGCAGTTTGTCTCCACCAGACAGGGAAAAACTGTTTTTT. Amino acids: CASSLSPPDREKLFF.

This clonotype has a handful of counts. The chain carries TRBV28 and TRBJ2-1, with 9 bases matching TRBD2. CDR1 is MDHEN, CDR2 SYDVKM, per germline. Germline trimming cut 7 bases from V and 4 bases from J; bases unmatched to any gene: 5. The CDR3 length is 14 residues. The CDR3 loop is CASTLAGSYNEQFF. CDR3 in DNA: TGTGCCAGCACTCTAGCGGGATCTTACAATGAGCAGTTCTTC.

The sample holds a few counts of this clonotype. DNA for the CDR3: TGTGCCAGCAGTGACCGGGAGGGCCGCTACGAGCAGTACTTC. The encoded protein is CASSDREGRYEQYF. The V and J genes are TRBV25-1 and TRBJ2-7, with TRBD2 matching 8 bases. Germline CDR1 is MGHDK and CDR2 is SYGVNS. The V and J ends lost 3 bases and 3 bases, in that order; junction bases with no gene match: 4. The CDR3 length is 14 residues.

This clonotype turned up a few times. The rearrangement links TRBV7-9 to TRBJ2-6; D tentatively reads TRBD1 or TRBD2 (5 bases each). The CDR3 has 16 amino acids. V was cut by 6 bases and J by 0 bases, with 12 bases left in between. CDR1 SEHNR and CDR2 FQNEAQ come from the germline V gene (reference sequence). CDR3 protein: CASSPGRNSGANVLTF. The CDR3 DNA reads TGTGCCAGCAGTCCGGGACGGAACTCTGGGGCCAACGTCCTGACTTTC. Complete variable domain (other parts from reference TRBV7-9 and TRBJ2-6): DTGVSQNPRHKITKRGQNVTFRCDPISEHNRLYWYRQTLGQGPEFLTYFQNEAQLEKSRLLSDRFSAERPKGSFSTLEIQRTEQGDSAMYLCASSPGRNSGANVLTFGAGSRLTVL.